The 31 T cell receptor beta chains below were found in one sample sequenced in a study of control samples from healthy donors and cancer patients. TCRdb keeps only in-frame clones here, not all; method: immunoSEQ multiplex PCR. The sample lists about 98,000 clones, approximately 90% occurring once. Sequencing was performed on blood. The receptors stem from a woman younger than 35 in good health.

The chain links TRBV6-1 to TRBJ1-6; a weak D match, TRBD1 (6 bases). The CDR3 covers 17 residues. The V gene lost 4 bases and the J gene lost 0 bases, with 13 bases spanning the gap. The germline V gene encodes CDR1 MNHNS and CDR2 SASEGT. This CDR3 reads CASSVGTLSSYNSPLHF. Written as DNA, the CDR3 is TGTGCCAGCAGTGTGGGGACACTAAGCTCCTATAATTCACCCCTCCACTTT.

The V call is TRBV5-8, the J call TRBJ1-5; D not certain. Trimming shortened V by 0 bases and J by 0 bases, and 7 bases separated the two germline ends. The CDR3 totals 15 residues. Germline V CDR1 and CDR2: SGHTS, YDEGEE. CDR3 sequence: CASSLGQASNQPQHF. CDR3 in DNA: TGTGCCAGCAGCTTGGGGCAGGCTAGCAATCAGCCCCAGCATTTT. Complete variable domain (other parts from reference TRBV5-8 and TRBJ1-5): EAGVTQSPTHLIKTRGQQATLRCSPISGHTSVYWYQQALGLGLQFLLWYDEGEERNRGNFPPRFSGRQFPNYSSELNVNALELEDSALYLCASSLGQASNQPQHFGDGTRLSIL.

The chain has TRBV19 and TRBJ1-5; no clear D gene. CDR1 is LNHDA, CDR2 SQIVND, per germline (reference sequence). V lost 7 bases and J lost 4, with 11 bases in between. The CDR3 covers 13 residues. This chain's CDR3 is CASTKGSNQPQHF. In nucleotides, the CDR3 is TGTGCCAGTACAAAGGGCTCTAATCAGCCCCAGCATTTT.

This clone showed up just once. The chain couples TRBV24-1 to TRBJ2-3; D may correspond to TRBD1 or TRBD2 (5 bases each). The V gene's germline CDR1 is KGHDR and CDR2 SFDVKD. V lost 7 bases and J lost 4, with 8 bases in between. The CDR3 totals 12 residues. The CDR3 coding sequence is TGTGCCACCAGAGGGGACGCAGATACGCAGTATTTT. Protein: CATRGDADTQYF.

The chain carries TRBV5-4 and TRBJ1-1, with a possible D match to TRBD1 (6 bases). The germline CDR1 and CDR2 sequences are SGHNT and YYREEE (reference sequence). The germline V and J ends were trimmed by 4 bases and 1 base, with 14 bases remaining between them. The CDR3 is 15 residues long. The CDR3 coding sequence is TGTGCCAGCAGCCGGGACACTACTGAGAACACTGAAGCTTTCTTT. Translation: CASSRDTTENTEAFF. Full variable domain (rest looked up from reference TRBV5-4 and TRBJ1-1): ETGVTQSPTHLIKTRGQQVTLRCSSQSGHNTVSWYQQALGQGPQFIFQYYREEENGRGNFPPRFSGLQFPNYSSELNVNALELDDSALYLCASSRDTTENTEAFFGQGTRLTVV.

The sample holds a few counts of this clone. CDR3 sequence reads: CSASHRDPYEQYF. The CDR3 nucleotides read TGCAGTGCTAGTCACAGGGACCCCTACGAGCAGTACTTC. The J gene is TRBJ2-7, the V gene TRBV20-1, with D maybe TRBD1 (6 bases). The CDR3 is 13 residues long. V was shortened by 3 bases and J by 2 bases, with 11 bases between the two germline ends. Per germline, CDR1 DFQATT and CDR2 SNEGSKA (reference sequence).

The rearrangement links TRBV11-2 to TRBJ2-7; possible D gene TRBD2, 6 bases. Germline V gene lookup returns CDR1 SGHAT and CDR2 FQNNGV. The V end was cut by 1 base, the J end by 3 bases, with 13 bases between. The CDR3 runs 15 residues. The CDR3 DNA is TGTGCCAGCAGCTTAGTCAAGACTAGAAACTACGAGCAGTACTTC. As protein: CASSLVKTRNYEQYF.

The chain links TRBV7-9 to TRBJ2-2; no clear D gene. Trimming took off 3 bases at V and 0 bases at J, with 14 bases between the two ends. CDR3 size: 17 residues. Germline lookup yields CDR1 SEHNR and CDR2 FQNEAQ (reference sequence). CDR3 in amino acids: CASSFPTQTSNTGELFF. CDR3 bases: TGTGCCAGCAGCTTCCCCACCCAAACCTCGAACACCGGGGAGCTGTTTTTT. The variable domain in full, with the rest retrieved from reference TRBV7-9 and TRBJ2-2, is DTGVSQNPRHKITKRGQNVTFRCDPISEHNRLYWYRQTLGQGPEFLTYFQNEAQLEKSRLLSDRFSAERPKGSFSTLEIQRTEQGDSAMYLCASSFPTQTSNTGELFFGEGSRLTVL.

In DNA, the CDR3 is TGTGCCATCAGTGAGGGGACAGTACCAAATCAGCCCCAGCATTTT. Protein sequence: CAISEGTVPNQPQHF. This chain connects TRBV10-3 to TRBJ1-5; 7 bases align to TRBD1. The V gene end was trimmed by 2 bases and the J gene end by 4 bases; junction bases not matched to a gene: 5. CDR1 is ENHRY and CDR2 is SYGVKD in the germline V gene. The CDR3 length is 15 residues.

The gene calls are TRBV28 and TRBJ2-2, with 8 bases that match TRBD2. The V and J ends lost 8 bases and 4 bases, in that order; junction bases with no gene match: 6. The CDR3 has 14 amino acids. Germline V gives CDR1 MDHEN, CDR2 SYDVKM. CDR3 DNA: TGTGCCAGCGGCTGGCGGGGGGCCACCGGGGAGCTGTTTTTT. Protein product: CASGWRGATGELFF.

This rearrangement joins TRBV30 to TRBJ1-1, with D unresolved. Trimming stripped 0 bases from V and 1 base from J, with 6 bases between. The CDR3 is 13 amino acids. The germline V gene encodes CDR1 GTSNPN and CDR2 SVGIG (reference sequence). CDR3 bases: TGTGCCTGGAGTGTTAAACCGAACACTGAAGCTTTCTTT. It yields the protein CAWSVKPNTEAFF.

A single count supports this clone. The V and J genes are TRBV5-1 and TRBJ2-7, with 8 bases matching TRBD1. CDR1 and CDR2 (germline): SGHRS, YFSETQ. The V and J ends lost 4 bases and 3 bases, in that order; junction bases with no gene match: 3. The CDR3 has 13 amino acids. CDR3 amino acids: CASSRGQVYEQYF. The CDR3 bases are TGCGCCAGCAGCCGGGGACAGGTCTACGAGCAGTACTTC.

This chain uses TRBV6-2 or TRBV6-3 with TRBJ2-1, with TRBD1 matching 7 bases. Per germline, CDR1 MNHEY and CDR2 SVGEGT. Unmatched junction bases numbered 3, after V lost 2 bases and J lost 5 bases. This CDR3 comprises 14 residues. This chain's CDR3 is CASSYLTGDNEQFF. In nucleotides, the CDR3 is TGTGCCAGCAGTTACCTAACAGGGGACAATGAGCAGTTCTTC.

The chain uses TRBV5-4 and TRBJ1-4; D is ambiguous. Trimming removed 0 bases from V and 8 bases from J, with 8 bases in between. The CDR3 contains 13 residues. The germline V gene encodes CDR1 SGHNT and CDR2 YYREEE (reference sequence). CDR3 in DNA: TGTGCCAGCAGCTTGGTGGGAGGGGAAAAACTGTTTTTT. This encodes CASSLVGGEKLFF.

The rearrangement uses TRBV6-5 and TRBJ2-2, with 12 bases that match TRBD1. Germline-derived CDR1 and CDR2 are MNHEY and SVGAGI. The CDR3 loop spans 15 amino acids. V lost 6 bases and J lost 6; bases outside the gene matches: 5. CDR3 bases: TGTGCCAGCAGCTCCGGGACAGGGGGCCCCGGGGAGCTGTTTTTT. Amino acids: CASSSGTGGPGELFF.

V and J are TRBV19 and TRBJ1-1, with TRBD1 as a possible D gene (5 bases). The CDR3 contains 15 residues. Trimming left V 4 bases short and J 3 bases short, with 15 bases between. Germline V lookup: CDR1 LNHDA, CDR2 SQIVND (reference sequence). The DNA for the CDR3 is TGTGCCAGTAGTACGGGGGAGTCCTCTTACACTGAAGCTTTCTTT. The encoded protein is CASSTGESSYTEAFF.

The sample holds a few counts of this clone. This chain links TRBV9 with TRBJ1-6; D is unresolved. Germline CDR1 SGDLS, CDR2 YYNGEE. The CDR3 is made up of 15 amino acids. V was cut by 1 base and J by 0 bases, with 5 bases left in between. CDR3: CASSVSSSYNSPLHF. CDR3 coding DNA: TGTGCCAGCAGCGTATCTAGCTCCTATAATTCACCCCTCCACTTT.

The CDR3 sequence is CASSPGTEAFF. The CDR3 nucleotides read TGTGCCTCCTCCCCGGGCACTGAAGCTTTCTTT. The rearrangement uses TRBV30 and TRBJ1-1; D is undetermined. The CDR3 loop spans 11 amino acids. V was trimmed by 7 bases and J by 4 bases, leaving 10 bases between them. Germline CDR1 reads GTSNPN; CDR2 reads SVGIG (reference sequence).

J is TRBJ2-7 and V is TRBV6-6, with D perhaps TRBD1 (6 bases). V gave up 6 bases and J gave up 2 bases, with 17 bases separating them. The CDR3 runs to 15 residues. Looked up from germline, CDR1 is MNHNY and CDR2 is SVGAGI (reference sequence). DNA for the CDR3: TGTGCCAGCAGGGACCGGGACACCAGCCCCTACGAGCAGTACTTC. It encodes CASRDRDTSPYEQYF.

The sample holds one count of this clone. The V call is TRBV27, the J call TRBJ1-2; tentatively, D is TRBD1 (5 bases). V was pared by 6 bases and J by 0 bases, with 14 bases between. Germline CDR1 and CDR2: MNHEY and SMNVEV (reference sequence). CDR3 size: 15 residues. The CDR3 sequence: CASRPGDSANYGYTF. The CDR3 region has the DNA TGTGCCAGCAGGCCCGGGGACTCCGCTAACTATGGCTACACCTTC.

V gene TRBV18 combines with J gene TRBJ2-3; 7 bases line up with TRBD1. Germline V gene lookup returns CDR1 KGHSH and CDR2 LQKENI. Trimming removed 4 bases from V and 3 bases from J; junction bases left unmatched: 7. The CDR3 is 15 residues long. CDR3 sequence reads: CASSLLPTGTDTQYF. CDR3 nucleotide sequence: TGTGCCAGCTCACTCCTTCCGACAGGGACAGATACGCAGTATTTT. Variable domain in full (rest from reference TRBV18 and TRBJ2-3): NAGVMQNPRHLVRRRGQEARLRCSPMKGHSHVYWYRQLPEEGLKFMVYLQKENIIDESGMPKERFSAEFPKEGPSILRIQQVVRGDSAAYFCASSLLPTGTDTQYFGPGTRLTVL.

This clone came up once. The chain links TRBV29-1 to TRBJ2-7, with TRBD1 matching over 10 bases. CDR3 length: 16 amino acids. The V and J ends lost 0 bases and 0 bases, in that order; junction bases with no gene match: 5. Germline values: CDR1 SQVTM, CDR2 ANQGSEA. CDR3 coding DNA: TGCAGCGTTGAAGACGGGGGACAGGGGACCTCCTACGAGCAGTACTTC. Translation: CSVEDGGQGTSYEQYF.

This chain uses TRBV5-6 with TRBJ2-7, with 12 bases identical to TRBD1. V gave up 5 bases and J gave up 4 bases; unmatched junction bases: 1. The length of the CDR3 is 13 residues. Germline-derived CDR1 and CDR2 are SGHDT and YYEEEE. This CDR3 is CASRGQGAYEQYF. The CDR3 coding sequence is TGTGCCAGCAGGGGACAGGGGGCGTACGAGCAGTACTTC.

The V call is TRBV11-3, the J call TRBJ2-5; weak D call: TRBD2 (5 bases). The CDR3 length is 14 residues. V was shortened by 3 bases and J by 5 bases, with 13 bases between the two germline ends. Germline CDR1 and CDR2: SGHNT and YENEEA. CDR3 sequence: CASSFGLEGETQYF. The CDR3, as DNA: TGTGCCAGCAGCTTCGGGCTAGAGGGCGAGACCCAGTACTTC. Full variable domain (outside the CDR3, taken from reference TRBV11-3 and TRBJ2-5): EAGVVQSPRYKIIEKKQPVAFWCNPISGHNTLYWYLQNLGQGPELLIRYENEEAVDDSQLPKDRFSAERLKGVDSTLKIQPAELGDSAVYLCASSFGLEGETQYFGPGTRLLVL.

The rearrangement links TRBV15 to TRBJ1-2, with D possibly matching TRBD1 (6 bases). The CDR3 extends over 15 amino acids. V lost 0 bases, J lost 8 bases, and 16 bases lay in between. Germline values: CDR1 LNHNV, CDR2 YYDKDF (reference sequence). The CDR3 here is CATSRDIGGARGYTF. For the CDR3, the DNA is TGTGCCACCAGCAGAGATATTGGGGGGGCGCGAGGCTACACCTTC.

This chain uses TRBV6-6 with TRBJ2-1, with 14 bases lining up with TRBD2. After removal of 7 bases from V and 4 bases from J, the junction contained 6 bases not matched to a gene. This CDR3 has 16 residues. The germline V gene has CDR1 MNHNY and CDR2 SVGAGI (reference sequence). As DNA, the CDR3 is TGTGCCAGCACCCTAAGGACTAGCGGGAGGTACAATGAGCAGTTCTTC. Translating gives CASTLRTSGRYNEQFF.

V usage is TRBV2 and J usage is TRBJ2-4; 12 bases are shared with TRBD1. The V segment lost 6 bases and the J segment 8 bases; nucleotides outside the gene matches: 5. The germline gives CDR1 SNHLY, CDR2 FYNNEI. This CDR3 spans 14 amino acids. The CDR3 is CASSRDRGLDIQYF. As DNA, the CDR3 is TGTGCCAGCAGCCGGGACAGGGGGCTGGACATTCAGTACTTC.

V is TRBV5-5 and J is TRBJ2-7, with D unclear. V dropped 0 bases and J dropped 0 bases, with 7 bases sitting between them. The CDR3 sequence is 14 residues long. CDR1 SGHKS and CDR2 YYEKEE come from the germline V gene (reference sequence). CDR3 residues: CASSLGPSSYEQYF. CDR3 DNA: TGTGCCAGCAGCTTGGGGCCAAGCTCCTACGAGCAGTACTTC.

This clone was observed a single time. The rearrangement uses TRBV6-5 and TRBJ2-7; D remains ambiguous. V lost 6 bases and J 6 bases, leaving 18 bases between the germline ends. Germline loops: CDR1 MNHEY, CDR2 SVGAGI. The CDR3 totals 14 residues. Written as DNA, the CDR3 is TGTGCCAGCAGCCGTCGGACGCGGATCGGCGAGCAGTACTTC. Protein product: CASSRRTRIGEQYF.

Turning to this clone: Other nucleotide sequences from this sample produce the same CDR3. This chain uses TRBV5-1 with TRBJ1-1; D perhaps matches TRBD1 (6 bases). The CDR3 consists of 13 residues. Germline values: CDR1 SGHRS, CDR2 YFSETQ. Trimming shortened V by 3 bases and J by 3 bases, and 9 bases separated the two germline ends. In DNA, the CDR3 is TGCGCCAGCAGCTCCTCAGGGGACACTGAAGCTTTCTTT. It codes for CASSSSGDTEAFF.

This sequence joins TRBV30 and TRBJ1-2; weak D call: TRBD1 (6 bases). The CDR3 extends over 13 amino acids. V dropped 1 base and J dropped 5 bases, with 11 bases sitting between them. Germline CDR1 is GTSNPN and CDR2 is SVGIG (reference sequence). The CDR3: CAWSAYRVYGYTF. The CDR3 bases are TGTGCCTGGAGTGCGTACAGGGTTTATGGCTACACCTTC.